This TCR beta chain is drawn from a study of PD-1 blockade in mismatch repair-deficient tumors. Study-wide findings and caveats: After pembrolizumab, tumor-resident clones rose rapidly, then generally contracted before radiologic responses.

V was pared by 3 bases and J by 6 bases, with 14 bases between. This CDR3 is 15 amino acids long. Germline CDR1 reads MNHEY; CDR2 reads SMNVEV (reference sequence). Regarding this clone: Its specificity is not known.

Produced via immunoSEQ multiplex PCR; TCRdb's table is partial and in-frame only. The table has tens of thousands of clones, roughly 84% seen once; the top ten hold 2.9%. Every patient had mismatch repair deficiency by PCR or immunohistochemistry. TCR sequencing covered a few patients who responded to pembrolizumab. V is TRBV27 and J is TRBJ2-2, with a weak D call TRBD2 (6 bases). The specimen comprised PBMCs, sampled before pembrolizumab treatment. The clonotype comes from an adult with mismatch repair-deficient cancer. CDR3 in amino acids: CASSLWSREAGELFF. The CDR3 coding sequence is TGTGCCAGCAGTTTGTGGAGCAGGGAGGCCGGGGAGCTGTTTTTT.